This T cell receptor beta chain was observed in a study of monozygotic twins with inflammatory bowel disease. Germline V gene lookup returns CDR1 MNHEY and CDR2 SMNVEV (reference sequence). This CDR3 region has 16 residues. The template switching step added UMIs that contained a 6-nucleotide sample barcode. From the 5' RACE reads, TCRdb lists one entry per CDR3 protein and no DNA. Its listing shows 400,000 to 500,000 distinct CDR3 sequences. The TCR originated in a human donor with ulcerative colitis or Crohn's disease, or a healthy co-twin of an affected twin (not recorded which). V is TRBV27 and J is TRBJ1-6. Sequencing was carried out using blood. The CDR3 loop is CASSFSWSTSNSPLHF.